A single count supports the clone carrying this TCR beta chain. The protocol was immunoSEQ multiplex PCR, while the TCRdb copy is restricted to in-frame clones and leaves out a portion. Of 54,000 or so clones in the sample, about 89% were seen once. The data are from a study of Tregs in tolerant kidney transplant recipients. J gave up 5 bases and V 6 bases, and 8 bases lay outside the gene matches. The CDR3 extends over 14 amino acids. CDR1 is MGHRA, CDR2 YSYEKL, per germline. Related graft donors supplied nonmyeloablative bone marrow transplants, and mixed chimerism was transient. The source of this sequence is a human patient who received a combined kidney and bone marrow transplant. Certain T cells may be donor cells from the graft. J is TRBJ2-5 and V is TRBV4-1; 8 bases are a match to TRBD2. Specimen: CD8+ T cells from blood (PBMCs), collected 24 months after the transplant. CDR3 in amino acids: CASSLAGYGETQYF. The CDR3, as DNA: TGCGCCAGCAGTCTAGCGGGTTATGGCGAGACCCAGTACTTC.